This entry features one T cell receptor (beta chain) sequence. Its target is unknown. The data were taken from a study of tumor-infiltrating lymphocytes in localized non-small cell lung cancer. General study results and limits: Immunotypes IM1 and IM2 had similar TCR-derived T-cell fractions.

TCRdb's copy holds only in-frame clones and misses some; the assay was immunoSEQ multiplex PCR. The table has about 7,100 clones, around 64% seen once; the top ten hold 10% to 15%. V lost 0 bases and J 8 bases, leaving 11 bases between the germline ends. Germline V lookup: CDR1 SGHRS, CDR2 YFSETQ. The CDR3 totals 13 residues. The J gene is TRBJ1-2, the V gene TRBV5-1; a possible D gene is TRBD1 (5 bases). This TCR derives from a human donor with non-small cell lung cancer. The sequencing input was uninvolved lung tissue not adjacent to the tumor. The CDR3 here is CASSLGGNPGYTF. The CDR3 region has the DNA TGCGCCAGCAGCTTGGGGGGGAACCCCGGCTACACCTTC.